The present entry profiles one T cell receptor beta chain with its context. Antigen: not known. It was with 60 Vbeta and 13 Jbeta primers that the PCR ran. Profiling relied on immunoSEQ multiplex PCR, and the TCRdb table lists in-frame clones only, not all of them. Listed are tens of thousands of clones; about 5% falls within the top ten. The sample belongs to a study of cytomegalovirus exposure and HLA in healthy donors. Study conclusions and caveats: The HLA-A and HLA-B alleles of most subjects were reportedly predicted accurately from TCR beta sequences. It was only CMV serostatus that was available as immune exposure information. TCR beta chain V- and J-gene trimming was linked, in a later analysis, to a missense variant in DCLRE1C. Rates of TCR association differed by HLA locus in a later analysis, with DRB1 highest and HLA-C lowest.

CDR3 size: 14 residues. CDR1 and CDR2 from the germline V gene are MNHEY and SMNVEV (reference sequence). The sample was PBMCs. The source is a woman aged 40 to 50 in good health and CMV-seropositive. V gene TRBV27 combines with J gene TRBJ2-1; 8 nucleotides match TRBD2. The CDR3 DNA is TGTGTTATCCGGGGGGGGGAAGGAGGCAATGAGCAGTTCTTC. Its protein product is CVIRGGEGGNEQFF.